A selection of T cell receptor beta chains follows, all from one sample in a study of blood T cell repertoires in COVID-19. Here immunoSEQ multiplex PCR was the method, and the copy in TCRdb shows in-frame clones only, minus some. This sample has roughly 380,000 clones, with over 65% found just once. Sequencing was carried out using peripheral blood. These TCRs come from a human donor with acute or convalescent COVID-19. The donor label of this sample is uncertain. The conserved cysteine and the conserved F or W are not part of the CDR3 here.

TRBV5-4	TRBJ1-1	ASSWQGRTEAF
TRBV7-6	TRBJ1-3	ASSLVEGLEGNTIY
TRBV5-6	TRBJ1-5	ASSLYNLNQPQH
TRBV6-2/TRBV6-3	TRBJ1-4	ASSYSGTGGNEKLF
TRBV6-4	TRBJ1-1	ASSPRAGTNTEAF
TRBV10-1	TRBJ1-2	ASSEDRVLGYT
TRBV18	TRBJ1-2	ASSPGTGDTNYGYT
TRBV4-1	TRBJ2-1	ASSQGRGTSYIYNEQF
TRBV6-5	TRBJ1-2	ASSSQGATYGYT
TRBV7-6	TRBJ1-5	ASSKRQGVYQPQH
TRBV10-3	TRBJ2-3	AIGSSGSPDTQY
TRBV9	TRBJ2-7	ASSATPGQVYEQY
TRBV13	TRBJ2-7	ASSFKTGGREQY
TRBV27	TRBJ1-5	ASSLGKGGDQPQH
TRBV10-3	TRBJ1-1	AISERQGGEAF
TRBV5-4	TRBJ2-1	ASSLGLAEQF
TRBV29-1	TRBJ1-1	SVVGGEKGAEAF
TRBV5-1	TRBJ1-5	ASSLAGGNQPQH
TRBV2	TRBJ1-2	ASSERTGVLGYT
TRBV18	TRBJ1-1	ASSPRDSLSTEAF
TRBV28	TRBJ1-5	ASSPWTGGNQPQH
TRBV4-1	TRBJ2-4	ASTQLQGGKNIQY
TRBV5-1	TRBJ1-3	ASSLGGIRSGNTIY
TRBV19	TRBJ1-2	ASSIGTVGGYT
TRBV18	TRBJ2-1	ASSPPGVVSAYEQF
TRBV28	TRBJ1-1	ASSSEATGHAEAF
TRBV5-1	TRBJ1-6	ASSTLTGTPNSPLH
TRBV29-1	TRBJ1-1	SVRPQHRNTEAF
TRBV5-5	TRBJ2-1	ASSLGGWLAGNNEQF
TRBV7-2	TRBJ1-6	ASSLGGVSSPLH
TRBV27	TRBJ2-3	ASSLRGTGRNQRTDTQY
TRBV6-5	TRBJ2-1	ASSSYSGRKYNEQF
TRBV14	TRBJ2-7	ATGTGVGYEQY
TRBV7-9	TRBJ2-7	ASSRTSGSSYEQY
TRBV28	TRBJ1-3	ASSPGTGVRNTIY